This T cell receptor (beta chain) was profiled in a study of naive CD8 T cells in extremely preterm neonates. General study results and limits: The authors flagged variable productive template counts in preterm samples. Relative to older groups, preterm infants had shorter, less trimmed CDR3s with fewer N additions.

Cord blood came from elective full-term cesareans at about 35-41 weeks without labor or membrane rupture. Sorted cells: live naive CD8+ T cells, CD45RA+CCR7+, Annexin V-negative. About this clone: Antigen specificity is unknown.

The CDR3 is made up of 14 amino acids. From germline, CDR1 is SGHAT and CDR2 FQNNGV. V lost 1 base and J lost 5; bases outside the gene matches: 1. Libraries were prepared by immunoSEQ multiplex PCR; TCRdb keeps only in-frame clonotypes and omits some of them. The table has about 6,100 clones, approximately 98% seen once; the top ten hold 0.4%. The receptor's source is a newborn in good health. The chain is built from TRBV11-2 and TRBJ2-2; TRBD2 matches at 7 bases. Sample: naive CD8+ T cells from cord blood. CDR3 loop: CASSLGAGTGELFF. Here the CDR3 DNA reads TGTGCCAGCAGCTTAGGAGCGGGGACCGGGGAGCTGTTTTTT.